The 18 T cell receptor beta chains below all came from one sample that was sequenced in a study of T cell responses to AZD1222 COVID-19 vaccine. Only in-frame clones appear in the TCRdb table, and some are missing; sequencing was by immunoSEQ multiplex PCR. Of around 200,000 clones listed, around 88% are singletons. Sequencing was performed on peripheral blood, taken on day 0 of AZD1222 vaccination. Every receptor here comes from an adult in good health.

This chain joins TRBV3-1 (or the pseudogene TRBV3-2) and TRBJ2-1; the match to TRBD2 covers 10 bases. Germline V gives CDR1 LGHDT, CDR2 YNNKEL (reference sequence). This CDR3 has 12 amino acids. V lost 3 bases to trimming and J lost 12 bases; unmatched junction nucleotides: 2. The DNA of the CDR3 is TGTGCCAGCAGCCACGGACTAGCGGCGCAGTTCTTC. Translated: CASSHGLAAQFF.

The J gene is TRBJ1-2, the V gene TRBV6-5; 7 positions match TRBD1. The CDR3 is 14 residues long. The ends lost 5 bases at V and 0 bases at J; junction bases unmatched: 3. Germline V gene data show CDR1 as MNHEY and CDR2 as SVGAGI. The CDR3 sequence: CASSRQGSNYGYTF. As DNA, the CDR3 is TGTGCCAGCAGTAGACAGGGTTCTAACTATGGCTACACCTTC.

The chain is built from TRBV30 and TRBJ1-4; D is uncertain. Germline CDR1 GTSNPN, CDR2 SVGIG (reference sequence). Trimming left V 1 base short and J 3 bases short, with 6 bases between. The length of the CDR3 is 13 residues. In DNA, the CDR3 is TGTGCCTGGAGTGCAGGCCCTAATGAAAAACTGTTTTTT. This gives the protein CAWSAGPNEKLFF. The full variable domain, rest sourced from reference TRBV30 and TRBJ1-4, is SQTIHQWPATLVQPVGSPLSLECTVEGTSNPNLYWYRQAAGRGLQLLFYSVGIGQISSEVPQNLSASRPQDRQFILSSKKLLLSDSGFYLCAWSAGPNEKLFFGSGTQLSVL.

The J gene is TRBJ2-3, the V gene TRBV7-9; TRBD2 might be the D (6 bases). CDR1 is SEHNR, CDR2 FQNEAQ, per germline (reference sequence). The CDR3 has 17 residues. Trimming removed 5 bases from V and 2 bases from J, with 20 bases in between. The chain's CDR3 is CASSGRGSEIYTDTQYF. Here the CDR3 DNA reads TGTGCCAGCAGCGGTCGGGGGAGCGAGATTTACACAGATACGCAGTATTTT.

This chain joins TRBV7-3 and TRBJ2-3; D is undetermined. The V end was cut by 5 bases, the J end by 2 bases, with 11 bases between. In germline, CDR1 is SGHTA, CDR2 FQGTGA. The CDR3 is made up of 14 amino acids. The DNA of the CDR3 is TGTGCCAGCAGCCCCGTAGGGCACACAGATACGCAGTATTTT. Protein sequence: CASSPVGHTDTQYF. Full variable domain (outside the CDR3, taken from reference TRBV7-3 and TRBJ2-3): GAGVSQTPSNKVTEKGKYVELRCDPISGHTALYWYRQSLGQGPEFLIYFQGTGAADDSGLPNDRFFAVRPEGSVSTLKIQRTERGDSAVYLCASSPVGHTDTQYFGPGTRLTVL.

This chain connects TRBV6-1 to TRBJ1-3; 9 bases fit TRBD1. This CDR3 comprises 16 residues. The V and J ends lost 1 base and 4 bases, in that order; junction bases with no gene match: 5. Germline-derived CDR1 and CDR2 are MNHNS and SASEGT. In nucleotides, the CDR3 is TGTGCCAGCAGTGAAGGACAGGGGGTGGGCGGAAACACCATATATTTT. Encoded protein: CASSEGQGVGGNTIYF.

The chain joins TRBV12-3 or TRBV12-4 to TRBJ2-3, with D possibly TRBD2 on 6 matching bases. The CDR3 spans 12 residues. Trimming cost V 5 bases and J 5 bases, with 8 bases left between them. The chain's CDR3 is CASSDGGDTQYF. DNA of the CDR3: TGTGCCAGCAGTGACGGGGGAGATACGCAGTATTTT.

The chain uses TRBV7-8 and TRBJ1-2; possibly TRBD1 for D (5 bases). There are 14 residues in the CDR3. Trimming pared 5 bases from V and 6 bases from J, leaving 16 bases between. In germline, CDR1 is SGHVS, CDR2 FQNEAQ. The CDR3 loop is CASSNRDSRHGYTF. The CDR3 DNA reads as TGTGCCAGCAGCAACCGGGACTCACGGCATGGCTACACCTTC.

CDR3 in DNA: TGCGCCAGCCTGGGCTTGGGTGAAAAACTGTTTTTT. Amino acid sequence: CASLGLGEKLFF. The chain links TRBV4-1 to TRBJ1-4, with unresolved D. Germline lookup yields CDR1 MGHRA and CDR2 YSYEKL. The CDR3 is 12 amino acids. Between the trimmed V and J ends, which lost 8 bases and 7 bases, there was a span of 11 bases.

The chain joins TRBV7-8 to TRBJ1-1, with D possibly being TRBD1 (6 bases). The germline V gene has CDR1 SGHVS and CDR2 FQNEAQ. The V end was cut by 5 bases, the J end by 1 base, with 14 bases between. This CDR3 has 15 residues. The CDR3 sequence: CASSKGGRGNTEAFF. CDR3 DNA sequence: TGTGCCAGCAGCAAAGGAGGCAGGGGGAACACTGAAGCTTTCTTT.

J is TRBJ1-2 and V is TRBV28, with TRBD1 as a possible D gene (5 bases). V was clipped by 3 bases and J by 8 bases, with 13 bases between them. This CDR3 is built from 13 residues. The germline V gene has CDR1 MDHEN and CDR2 SYDVKM. CDR3 residues: CASSLVPGNGYTF. In nucleotides, the CDR3 is TGTGCCAGCAGTTTGGTGCCAGGGAACGGCTACACCTTC.

The chain carries TRBV15 and TRBJ2-7; no definite D call. V lost 4 bases, J lost 7 bases, and 8 bases lay in between. The CDR3 consists of 11 residues. Germline CDR1 and CDR2: LNHNV and YYDKDF (reference sequence). The CDR3 protein is CATSMRGEQYF. The CDR3 coding sequence is TGTGCCACCAGCATGCGTGGGGAGCAGTACTTC. Full variable domain (missing parts from reference TRBV15 and TRBJ2-7): DAMVIQNPRYQVTQFGKPVTLSCSQTLNHNVMYWYQQKSSQAPKLLFHYYDKDFNNEADTPDNFQSRRPNTSFCFLDIRSPGLGDTAMYLCATSMRGEQYFGPGTRLTVT.

This clone has a handful of counts. The rearrangement links TRBV16 to TRBJ2-2, with 11 bases fitting TRBD1. Germline CDR1 is KGHSY and CDR2 is FQNENV. This CDR3 is built from 17 residues. The V segment lost 4 bases and the J segment 3 bases; nucleotides outside the gene matches: 7. The CDR3 region is CASSRGQGAIDTGELFF. The DNA of the CDR3 is TGTGCCAGCAGCCGCGGACAGGGGGCAATAGACACCGGGGAGCTGTTTTTT.

The CDR3, as DNA: TGTGCCAGCAGTAAACAGGGATTGTCGGTTGAAAAACTGTTTTTT. This encodes CASSKQGLSVEKLFF. The chain employs TRBV6-5 and TRBJ1-4, with D possibly TRBD1 on 6 matching bases. The V end lost 5 bases, the J end lost 7 bases, and 17 bases lay between the germline ends. The CDR3 sequence is 15 residues long. Germline values: CDR1 MNHEY, CDR2 SVGAGI.

The sample holds one count of this clone. The genes are TRBV5-1 and TRBJ1-1; D uncertain. This CDR3 has 14 residues. The germline V gene has CDR1 SGHRS and CDR2 YFSETQ. Trimming pared 1 base from V and 5 bases from J, leaving 12 bases between. The CDR3 spells CASSLTISHTEAFF. CDR3 DNA: TGCGCCAGCAGCTTGACTATCAGCCATACTGAAGCTTTCTTT.

This clone has a single count. The gene calls are TRBV20-1 and TRBJ2-5; D is ambiguous. CDR3 size: 11 residues. Looked up from germline, CDR1 is DFQATT and CDR2 is SNEGSKA (reference sequence). Trimming took 6 bases from V and 4 from J, leaving 9 bases between them. The CDR3 region has the DNA TGCAGTGCAATTGATCGAGAGACCCAGTACTTC. Protein sequence: CSAIDRETQYF.

The CDR3 reads CASSLLTRRGHDTQYF. CDR3 DNA sequence: TGTGCCAGCAGCTTGTTGACGAGAAGGGGTCATGATACGCAGTATTTT. The gene calls are TRBV5-6 and TRBJ2-3; weak D call: TRBD1 (5 bases). Germline V gives CDR1 SGHDT, CDR2 YYEEEE. The CDR3 loop spans 16 amino acids. V shed 1 base and J shed 6 bases, with 18 bases lying between them. Combining the CDR3 with reference TRBV5-6 and TRBJ2-3 gives the whole variable domain DAGVTQSPTHLIKTRGQQVTLRCSPKSGHDTVSWYQQALGQGPQFIFQYYEEEERQRGNFPDRFSGHQFPNYSSELNVNALLLGDSALYLCASSLLTRRGHDTQYFGPGTRLTVL.

This chain uses TRBV27 with TRBJ2-7; D remains unclear. The V end lost 5 bases, the J end lost 1 base, and 15 bases lay between the germline ends. The CDR3 is 15 amino acids. The germline CDR1 and CDR2 sequences are MNHEY and SMNVEV (reference sequence). CDR3 residues: CASSRSAPRSYEQYF. DNA of the CDR3: TGTGCCAGCAGTAGGTCGGCGCCTAGGTCCTACGAGCAGTACTTC.